The 11 T cell receptor beta chains below were found in one sample sequenced in a study of post-analysis software for immune sequencing data. Tagging with unique molecular identifiers was a feature of the TCR beta cDNA libraries. TCRdb independently ran MiXCR on the PCR reads; one entry per CDR3 protein. The sample records roughly 730,000 distinct CDR3 sequences, just under 30% being singletons. These receptors have no known antigen. Regarding the study as a whole: A handful of TRBV segments were significantly more frequent in patients than in controls. TRBV5-6, TRBV5-1 and TRBV20-1 were among these segments.

Sequencing was done on a sample of blood. The receptors were sampled from a girl aged 5 to 17 with multiple sclerosis.

The genes are TRBV7-2 and TRBJ1-5, with D possibly TRBD1 on 6 matching bases. Trimming cost V 1 base and J 5 bases, with 6 bases left between them. Germline V gives CDR1 SGHTA, CDR2 FQGNSA. The CDR3 covers 13 residues. CDR3 residues: CASSLGGHQPQHF. The CDR3 DNA follows: TGTGCCAGCAGCTTAGGGGGGCATCAGCCCCAGCATTTT.

Ten or more counts support this clonotype. The genes are TRBV7-2 and TRBJ1-2; D unclear. Trimming shortened V by 5 bases and J by 5 bases, and 15 bases separated the two germline ends. Germline V lookup: CDR1 SGHTA, CDR2 FQGNSA. CDR3 size: 14 residues. DNA of the CDR3: TGTGCCAGCAGCCTTCCGAGCGCCGCGTATGGCTACACCTTC. Amino acid sequence: CASSLPSAAYGYTF.

Many counts were recorded for this clonotype. The chain employs TRBV28 and TRBJ1-2, with 7 bases fitting TRBD1. V trimming: 5 bases; J trimming: 3 bases; junction bases outside the gene matches: 6. CDR1 MDHEN and CDR2 SYDVKM come from the germline V gene. This CDR3 spans 14 amino acids. The CDR3 here is CASSLRGMDYGYTF. As DNA, the CDR3 is TGTGCCAGCAGTCTCAGGGGGATGGACTATGGCTACACCTTC.

Only a few counts were recorded for this clonotype. The genes are TRBV5-1 and TRBJ2-7; D tentatively fits TRBD1 or TRBD2 (5 bases each). The CDR3 is 16 residues long. The germline V and J ends were trimmed by 5 bases and 0 bases, with 18 bases remaining between them. Germline CDR1 and CDR2: SGHRS and YFSETQ. The CDR3 coding sequence is TGCGCCAGCAGACACACAGGCCCGGGAACCTCCTACGAGCAGTACTTC. This codes for CASRHTGPGTSYEQYF.

This clonotype was detected only a few times. This chain joins TRBV7-2 and TRBJ2-7, with a tentative D call TRBD2 (6 bases). This CDR3 region has 14 residues. V gave up 1 base and J gave up 5 bases, with 12 bases separating them. The germline gives CDR1 SGHTA, CDR2 FQGNSA. The CDR3 spells CASSLGLATDEQYF. The CDR3 region has the DNA TGTGCCAGCAGCTTAGGGCTAGCGACCGACGAGCAGTACTTC.

There are many counts of this clonotype. This chain uses TRBV4-3 with TRBJ2-7; D ambiguous. V was shortened by 0 bases and J by 1 base, with 7 bases between the two germline ends. The germline V gene encodes CDR1 LGHNA and CDR2 YSLEER. This CDR3 comprises 14 residues. The CDR3 here is CASSQDYGSYEQYF. DNA for the CDR3: TGCGCCAGCAGCCAAGATTACGGGTCCTACGAGCAGTACTTC.

This clonotype has a handful of counts. This chain connects TRBV4-3 to TRBJ2-7; TRBD2 is a possible D gene (6 bases). Germline assignment: CDR1 LGHNA and CDR2 YSLEER. The CDR3 runs to 16 residues. The V end lost 0 bases, the J end lost 1 base, and 13 bases lay between the germline ends. Here the CDR3 reads CASSQDLPAGSYEQYF. The CDR3 DNA sequence: TGCGCCAGCAGCCAAGATCTACCAGCGGGTTCCTACGAGCAGTACTTC.

Only a few counts were recorded for this clonotype. The genes are TRBV5-5 and TRBJ2-5; weak D call: TRBD2 (6 bases). V lost 4 bases, J lost 0 bases, and 25 bases lay in between. CDR3 length equals 19 residues. Germline V lookup: CDR1 SGHKS, CDR2 YYEKEE (reference sequence). The CDR3 protein is CASSPSLVRASADQETQYF. CDR3 bases: TGTGCCAGCAGCCCCAGTTTGGTTCGGGCTAGCGCGGACCAAGAGACCCAGTACTTC.

This sequence joins TRBV5-6 and TRBJ2-5; D tentatively reads TRBD1 or TRBD2 (7 bases each). V lost 6 bases, J lost 5 bases, and 17 bases lay in between. The CDR3 is 14 residues long. Germline V gives CDR1 SGHDT, CDR2 YYEEEE. The CDR3 nucleotides are TGTGCCAGCACCTTCACCCAGGGGGGGGAGACCCAGTACTTC. This encodes CASTFTQGGETQYF.

The chain has TRBV12-3 or TRBV12-4 and TRBJ2-7; 7 bases are shared with TRBD1. The CDR3 length is 14 residues. With V trimmed by 5 bases and J by 0 bases, 4 bases remained unmatched. The CDR3 DNA follows: TGTGCCAGCAGTAAGGGGGCAGACTCCTACGAGCAGTACTTC. Amino acids: CASSKGADSYEQYF.

This clonotype was observed a few times. The chain is built from TRBV20-1 and TRBJ2-3; 7 positions agree with TRBD2. Unmatched junction bases numbered 4, after V lost 7 bases and J lost 0 bases. From germline, CDR1 is DFQATT and CDR2 SNEGSKA (reference sequence). The length of the CDR3 is 13 residues. The CDR3 loop reads CSVKRGSTDTQYF. CDR3 nucleotides: TGCAGTGTTAAGCGGGGTAGCACAGATACGCAGTATTTT.